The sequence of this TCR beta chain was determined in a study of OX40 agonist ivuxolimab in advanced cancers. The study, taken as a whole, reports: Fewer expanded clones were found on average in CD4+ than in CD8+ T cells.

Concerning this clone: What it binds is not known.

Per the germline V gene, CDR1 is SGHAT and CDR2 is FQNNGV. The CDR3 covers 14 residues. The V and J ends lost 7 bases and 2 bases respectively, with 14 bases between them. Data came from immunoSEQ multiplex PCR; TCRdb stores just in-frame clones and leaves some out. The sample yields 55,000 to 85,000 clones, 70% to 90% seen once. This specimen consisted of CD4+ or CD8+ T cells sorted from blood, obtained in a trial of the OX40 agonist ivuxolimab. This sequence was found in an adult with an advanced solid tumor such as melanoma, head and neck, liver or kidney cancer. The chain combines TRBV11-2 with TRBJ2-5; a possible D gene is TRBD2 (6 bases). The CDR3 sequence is CASTLGAGQETQYF. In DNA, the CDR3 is TGTGCCAGCACCCTCGGGGCGGGACAAGAGACCCAGTACTTC. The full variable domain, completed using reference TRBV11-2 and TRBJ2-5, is EAGVAQSPRYKIIEKRQSVAFWCNPISGHATLYWYQQILGQGPKLLIQFQNNGVVDDSQLPKDRFSAERLKGVDSTLKIQPAKLEDSAVYLCASTLGAGQETQYFGPGTRLLVL.